This T cell receptor beta chain was captured by sequencing in a study of T cells in Graves' hyperthyroidism and ophthalmopathy. Germline V lookup: CDR1 MNHNS, CDR2 SASEGT. The CDR3 has 17 amino acids. Unmatched junction bases numbered 8, after V lost 6 bases and J lost 1 base. From RNA transcripts, TCR beta CDR3 regions were amplified. The HTBI primer set drove a first-round RT-PCR of the TCR CDR3. MiXCR, run by TCRdb on the multiplex PCR reads, gives a single entry per CDR3 protein. The data show some 570,000 distinct CDR3 sequences, roughly 18% seen once. This clonotype originated in a woman aged 18-35 years with Graves' ophthalmopathy. The sequencing input was blood. This chain links TRBV6-1 with TRBJ2-1; 11 bases agree with TRBD2. The CDR3 sequence is CASSRPSSGRSYNEQFF. Here the CDR3 DNA reads TGTGCCAGCAGCCGTCCCTCTAGCGGGAGGTCCTACAATGAGCAGTTCTTC.